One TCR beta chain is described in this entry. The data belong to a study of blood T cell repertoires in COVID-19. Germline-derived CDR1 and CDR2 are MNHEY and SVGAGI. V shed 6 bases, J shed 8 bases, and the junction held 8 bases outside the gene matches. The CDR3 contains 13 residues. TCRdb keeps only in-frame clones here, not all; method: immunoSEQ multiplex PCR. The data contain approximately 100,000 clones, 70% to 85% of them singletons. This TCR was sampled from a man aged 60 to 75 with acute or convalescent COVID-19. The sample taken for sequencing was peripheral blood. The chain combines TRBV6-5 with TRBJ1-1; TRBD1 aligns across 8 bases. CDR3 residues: CASRPGQAAEAFF. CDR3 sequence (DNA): TGTGCCAGCAGACCGGGACAGGCAGCGGAAGCTTTCTTT.